This T cell receptor (beta chain) was captured in a study of blood T cell repertoires in COVID-19. Study overall: Italy, Spain and the United States were the sources of the convalescent and acute COVID-19 samples. Sources were T cells, B-cell-depleted T cells, or PBMCs; the material itself was cDNA or gDNA.

Study processing details: The assay estimated nucleated cells by amplifying reference gene primers. TCRdb's copy holds only in-frame clones and misses some; the assay was immunoSEQ multiplex PCR. V and J calls and clone size are those listed in that table; D and trimming were worked out from the DNA. The sample yields about 84,000 clones, 70% to 80% seen once. The sequenced material came from peripheral blood. The sequence was obtained from a man in his fifties or sixties with active or convalescent COVID-19.

The CDR3 DNA reads as TGTGCCACCTTGAGGACAAGGGGGACGTATAGCAATCAGCCCCAGCATTTT. Translated, it gives CATLRTRGTYSNQPQHF. The chain joins TRBV24-1 to TRBJ1-5, with D perhaps matching TRBD1 (6 bases). V was shortened by 9 bases and J by 0 bases, with 20 bases between the two germline ends. Looked up from germline, CDR1 is KGHDR and CDR2 is SFDVKD. The CDR3 sequence is 17 residues long.